A single T cell receptor (beta chain) is shown here with its context. This record belongs to a study of blood T cell repertoires in COVID-19. Study summary: Whether acute or convalescent, the COVID-19 samples came from the United States, Italy and Spain. T cells, B-cell-depleted T cells, or PBMCs provided the cDNA or gDNA that served as material.

Original processing notes: How many nucleated cells were present was estimated from reference gene primer amplification. Profiled with immunoSEQ multiplex PCR; TCRdb holds only in-frame clones, not every one. The DNA gave D and trimming, while V, J and clone size come from that table. The sample has about 180,000 clones; just over 85% are singletons. The sequence was collected from a man aged 50-60 years with active or convalescent COVID-19. Sequencing input: peripheral blood.

CDR3 sequence (DNA): TGTGCCAGCAGCAAAGAGGGGCCTGGGGGGGCTCAGCCCCAGCATTTT. The encoded protein is CASSKEGPGGAQPQHF. The chain recombines TRBV21-1 with TRBJ1-5. TRBV21-1 is a pseudogene segment. The CDR3 spans 16 residues.